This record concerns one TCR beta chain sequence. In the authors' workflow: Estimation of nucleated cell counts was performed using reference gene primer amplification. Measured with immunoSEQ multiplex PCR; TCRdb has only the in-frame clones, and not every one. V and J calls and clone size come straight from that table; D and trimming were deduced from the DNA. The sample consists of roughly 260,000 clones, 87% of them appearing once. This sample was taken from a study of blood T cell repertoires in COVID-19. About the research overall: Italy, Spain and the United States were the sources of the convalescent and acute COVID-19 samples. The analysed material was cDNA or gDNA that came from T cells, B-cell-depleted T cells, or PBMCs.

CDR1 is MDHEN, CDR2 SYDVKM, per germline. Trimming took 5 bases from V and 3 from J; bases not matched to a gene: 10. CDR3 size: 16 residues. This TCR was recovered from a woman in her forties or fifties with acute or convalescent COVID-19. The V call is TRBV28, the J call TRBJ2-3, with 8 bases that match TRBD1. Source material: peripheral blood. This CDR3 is CASSIITGGYTDTQYF. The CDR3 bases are TGTGCCAGCAGTATAATCACAGGGGGTTATACAGATACGCAGTATTTT.